The rows below give T cell receptor beta chains drawn from one sample of a study of shared clonotypes between healthy human individuals. Using immunoSEQ multiplex PCR, the repertoire was profiled, and TCRdb retains in-frame clones only, with some absent. The table lists around 2.1 million clones, around 93% of them singletons, with more than 1.5% in the top ten. Sequencing input: naive CD8+ T cells from PBMCs. The receptors stem from a man between 18 and 29 years old in good health. Some clones in this sample may be carry-over from other donors' samples. CDR3s include the opening cysteine and the closing phenylalanine or tryptophan. Each record gives: J gene, V gene, CDR3 protein.

TRBJ1-5 TRBV7-8 CASSLGRVTQPQHF
TRBJ2-1 TRBV10-1 CASSDSGSYNEQFF
TRBJ2-1 TRBV14 CASSHSPSGRAPEQFF
TRBJ2-7 TRBV19 CASSIPASGRNEQYF
TRBJ2-3 TRBV2 CASSEGMGFLTDTQYF
TRBJ2-1 TRBV28 CASIRAGYNEQFF
TRBJ2-3 TRBV5-6 CASSGILSTDTQYF
TRBJ2-7 TRBV10-1 CASSGTGSVEQYF
TRBJ1-1 TRBV30 CAWLNRGLNTEAFF
TRBJ1-1 TRBV2 CASSEMGVRNTEAFF
TRBJ2-4 TRBV7-9 CASSPPRAAKNIQYF
TRBJ2-5 TRBV4-2 CASSQEGGTGGFKETQYF
TRBJ2-1 TRBV7-3 CASSLIAGHYNEQFF
TRBJ2-2 TRBV4-2 CASSISEKNTGELFF
TRBJ1-2 TRBV7-9 CASSLYRSANYGYTF
TRBJ2-7 TRBV5-1 CASSLFSGGFGGGEQYF
TRBJ2-7 TRBV19 CASSASSGPSYEQYF
TRBJ2-1 TRBV7-9 CASSLHPERESHEQFF
TRBJ2-6 TRBV11-2 CASSKYRGRPSGANVLTF
TRBJ2-2 TRBV28 CASSPIVLRGELFF
TRBJ2-7 TRBV7-9 CASSHDRAYEQYF
TRBJ1-3 TRBV19 CASSTYSGSSGNTIYF
TRBJ1-1 TRBV28 CASSSPHTGGLNTEAFF
TRBJ2-7 TRBV30 CAFIQGNEQYF
TRBJ2-5 TRBV5-4 CASRAGEQETQYF
TRBJ1-5 TRBV4-1 CASSQDRRGGQPQHF
TRBJ2-1 TRBV28 CASSSHREVGYNEQFF
TRBJ2-1 TRBV4-3 CASSQGSGGYNEQFF
TRBJ2-1 TRBV27 CASSFEREGQNEQFF
TRBJ2-7 TRBV4-1 CASSQDRTVALEQYF
TRBJ2-7 TRBV6-6 CASSIRDRVHEQYF